This T cell receptor (beta chain) comes out of a study of blood T cell repertoires in COVID-19. Study-level background: Samples taken during acute and convalescent COVID-19 were collected in the United States, Italy and Spain.

V dropped 4 bases and J dropped 4 bases, with 13 bases sitting between them. Germline loops: CDR1 SGHTA, CDR2 FQGTGA. The length of the CDR3 is 14 residues. Authors' methods: Estimation of nucleated cell counts relied on the amplification of reference gene primers. Repertoires were generated with immunoSEQ multiplex PCR, while TCRdb's copy carries only in-frame clones and drops some. That table gives V, J and clone size, and the DNA gave D and trimming. The sample lists roughly 240,000 clones; around nine tenths were seen once. Material for sequencing was peripheral blood. This TCR came from a woman in her fifties or sixties who had recovered from COVID-19. The rearrangement uses TRBV7-3 and TRBJ1-1, with D unresolved. CDR3 amino acids: CASSSRAGSTEAFF. CDR3 in DNA: TGTGCCAGCAGCTCACGTGCGGGTAGCACTGAAGCTTTCTTT. Full variable domain (remainder filled in from reference TRBV7-3 and TRBJ1-1): GAGVSQTPSNKVTEKGKYVELRCDPISGHTALYWYRQSLGQGPEFLIYFQGTGAADDSGLPNDRFFAVRPEGSVSTLKIQRTERGDSAVYLCASSSRAGSTEAFFGQGTRLTVV.